This TCR beta chain was recorded in a study of blood T cell repertoires in COVID-19. Germline-derived CDR1 and CDR2 are MDHEN and SYDVKM. This CDR3 has 15 residues. The V and J ends lost 4 bases and 6 bases, in that order; junction bases with no gene match: 6. Clones were read by immunoSEQ multiplex PCR, and TCRdb kept only the in-frame ones, dropping some. The table records 150,000 or so clones, roughly 90% of them present only once. The chain combines TRBV28 with TRBJ1-6, with 7 positions matching TRBD1. The sequencing input was peripheral blood. This TCR came from a man aged 30 to 39 with COVID-19, enrolled during active disease. The CDR3: CASSSRDRTNSPLHF. Written as DNA, the CDR3 is TGTGCCAGCAGTTCCCGGGACAGAACTAATTCACCCCTCCACTTT.